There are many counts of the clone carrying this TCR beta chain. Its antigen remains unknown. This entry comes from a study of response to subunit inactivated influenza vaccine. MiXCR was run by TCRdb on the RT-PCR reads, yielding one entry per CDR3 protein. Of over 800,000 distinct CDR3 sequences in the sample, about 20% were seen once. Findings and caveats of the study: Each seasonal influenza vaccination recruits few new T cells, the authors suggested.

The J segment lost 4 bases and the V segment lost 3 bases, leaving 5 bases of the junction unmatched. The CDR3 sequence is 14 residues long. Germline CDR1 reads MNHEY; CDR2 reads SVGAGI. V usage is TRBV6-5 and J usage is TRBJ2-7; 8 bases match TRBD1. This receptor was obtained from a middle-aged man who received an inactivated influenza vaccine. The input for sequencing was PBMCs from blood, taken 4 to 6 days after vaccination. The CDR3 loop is CASSYGRGQYEQYF. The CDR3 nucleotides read TGTGCCAGCAGTTATGGCAGGGGGCAATACGAGCAGTACTTC.